The 21 T cell receptor beta chains in this list originate from one sample, sequenced in a study of vaccination and CD4 T cells after COVID-19. Treatment meaning: roughly 10-day PBMC culture with coronavirus spike peptide pools or control peptides (ViraFEST assay). Their antigen targets remain unknown. The Oncomine TCR Beta short-read assay was applied to DNA of cultured CD4+ T cells. Each CDR3 protein is one row after TCRdb ran MiXCR on the PCR reads. This sample has over 15,000 distinct CDR3 sequences, with about two fifths found just once. This specimen consisted of CD4+ T cells from blood, cultured in vitro, obtained before SARS-CoV-2 vaccination. Every receptor here comes from a human donor who had recovered from COVID-19.

Only a few counts were recorded for this clonotype. An end of the junction does not agree with germline; a read error may underlie this. CDR3 sequence reads: CSALPVAGNPEAFF. The CDR3 nucleotides are TGCAGTGCTCTGCCCGTGGCAGGGAACCCTGAAGCTTTCTTT. The chain carries TRBV20-1 and TRBJ1-1; D possibly corresponds to TRBD1 (5 bases). The CDR3 consists of 14 residues. Germline CDR1 DFQATT, CDR2 SNEGSKA (reference sequence).

The chain uses TRBV15 and TRBJ1-1; D possibly corresponds to TRBD1 (5 bases). Trimming left V 0 bases short and J 5 bases short, with 10 bases between. CDR1 and CDR2 from the germline V gene are LNHNV and YYDKDF (reference sequence). CDR3 length: 14 residues. This chain's CDR3 is CATSRERGLTEAFF. Written as DNA, the CDR3 is TGTGCCACCAGCAGAGAACGGGGGTTGACTGAAGCTTTCTTT.

This clonotype was seen a handful of times. This chain joins TRBV4-2 and TRBJ1-6; D unresolved. The V end lost 0 bases, the J end lost 2 bases, and 11 bases lay between the germline ends. This CDR3 region has 17 residues. Looked up from germline, CDR1 is LGHNA and CDR2 is YNFKEQ. In nucleotides, the CDR3 is TGTGCCAGCAGCCAAGATGTGGGTCAGGCCTATAATTCACCCCTCCACTTT. This gives the protein CASSQDVGQAYNSPLHF.

V is TRBV11-2 and J is TRBJ2-1, with 10 bases matching TRBD1. The CDR3 has 17 amino acids. J gave up 1 base and V 1 base, and 4 bases lay outside the gene matches. CDR1 is SGHAT and CDR2 is FQNNGV in the germline V gene. DNA for the CDR3: TGTGCCAGCAGCTTAGGCCCGGACAGGGGGTCCTACAATGAGCAGTTCTTC. This sequence encodes CASSLGPDRGSYNEQFF.

The chain carries TRBV30 and TRBJ1-1, with 10 bases matching TRBD1. J was trimmed by 6 bases and V by 2 bases; bases with no gene match: 3. The CDR3 has 13 amino acids. The V gene's germline CDR1 is GTSNPN and CDR2 SVGIG (reference sequence). CDR3 in amino acids: CAWSYGQGAEAFF. CDR3 DNA sequence: TGTGCCTGGAGTTATGGACAGGGGGCTGAAGCTTTCTTT.

The chain is built from TRBV15 and TRBJ2-7; D is perhaps TRBD2 (5 bases). Germline CDR1 LNHNV, CDR2 YYDKDF (reference sequence). This CDR3 has 16 amino acids. V lost 5 bases and J lost 0, with 17 bases in between. The CDR3 loop is CATSAYSSRLSYEQYF. CDR3 nucleotides: TGTGCCACCAGCGCATACTCTAGCAGACTCTCCTACGAGCAGTACTTC.

V and J are TRBV19 and TRBJ1-1; weak D call: TRBD1 (6 bases). The germline V gene has CDR1 LNHDA and CDR2 SQIVND (reference sequence). V was cut by 7 bases and J by 0 bases, with 15 bases left in between. The CDR3 length is 15 residues. In DNA form, the CDR3 reads TGTGCCAGTACCATCGGGGGGGCCCTGAACACTGAAGCTTTCTTT. It codes for CASTIGGALNTEAFF.

The V and J genes are TRBV20-1 and TRBJ2-7; no definite D call. Germline CDR1 DFQATT, CDR2 SNEGSKA (reference sequence). The CDR3 sequence is 13 residues long. Trimming left V 0 bases short and J 3 bases short, with 9 bases between. This chain's CDR3 is CSARDPQLYEQYF. CDR3 sequence (DNA): TGCAGTGCTAGAGATCCCCAACTCTACGAGCAGTACTTC.

The chain couples TRBV7-8 to TRBJ2-7; a weak D match, TRBD1 (5 bases). This CDR3 is 12 amino acids long. The ends were cut back, 1 base at V and 11 bases at J, with 12 bases in the middle. Germline CDR1 and CDR2: SGHVS and FQNEAQ. The CDR3 sequence is CASSLGLTEKYF. The CDR3 region has the DNA TGTGCCAGCAGCTTAGGGTTGACAGAGAAGTACTTC.

The chain is built from TRBV28 and TRBJ2-6; TRBD1 agrees at 12 bases. The CDR3 extends over 19 amino acids. V gave up 4 bases and J gave up 0 bases; unmatched junction bases: 7. CDR1 is MDHEN and CDR2 is SYDVKM in the germline V gene. CDR3 residues: CASSSRRDRGPSGANVLTF. CDR3 nucleotides: TGTGCCAGCAGTTCTCGACGGGACAGGGGGCCCTCTGGGGCCAACGTCCTGACTTTC.

This clonotype appeared a few times. This chain connects TRBV7-2 to TRBJ2-4, with D possibly TRBD2 on 6 matching bases. V was trimmed by 8 bases and J by 6 bases, leaving 11 bases between them. CDR1 is SGHTA and CDR2 is FQGNSA in the germline V gene. The CDR3 is 12 residues long. The CDR3 nucleotides are TGTGCCAGCGGAGTGGGGGGAAACATTCAGTACTTC. Translating gives CASGVGGNIQYF.

As regards this clonotype: The junction departs from the called germline gene at one end, perhaps through a read error. The V gene is TRBV23-1, the J gene TRBJ2-7, with 9 bases aligning to TRBD2. TRBV23-1 is identified as an open reading frame with a role that is uncertain. The CDR3 consists of 18 residues. The CDR3 protein is CASSQPRILAGNTYEQYF. CDR3 in DNA: TGCGCTAGCAGTCAACCAAGAATCCTAGCGGGAAATACCTACGAGCAGTACTTC.

The V gene is TRBV7-2, the J gene TRBJ1-2, with unresolved D. V was pared by 1 base and J by 8 bases, with 8 bases between. The germline V gene encodes CDR1 SGHTA and CDR2 FQGNSA. This CDR3 contains 12 residues. This CDR3 reads CASSLVGVGYTF. CDR3 bases: TGTGCCAGCAGCTTAGTTGGGGTGGGCTACACCTTC.

There are a few counts of this clonotype. The V gene is TRBV2, the J gene TRBJ2-7; D gene uncertain. This CDR3 is built from 12 residues. Per germline, CDR1 SNHLY and CDR2 FYNNEI. V was pared by 4 bases and J by 5 bases, with 9 bases between. The CDR3 reads CASSVETDEQYF. CDR3 DNA sequence: TGTGCCAGCAGTGTCGAGACGGACGAGCAGTACTTC.

There are a few counts of this clonotype. This chain joins TRBV19 and TRBJ1-2, with 7 bases that match TRBD1. V lost 10 bases and J lost 6; bases outside the gene matches: 11. Germline V gives CDR1 LNHDA, CDR2 SQIVND (reference sequence). The CDR3 has 13 amino acids. CDR3 sequence (DNA): TGTGCCACCCAAACAGGGGCTGGAAATGGCTACACCTTC. It is translated as CATQTGAGNGYTF.

The chain links TRBV7-9 to TRBJ2-2; 10 bases fit TRBD2. CDR1 is SEHNR, CDR2 FQNEAQ, per germline (reference sequence). The CDR3 runs to 17 residues. With 2 bases clipped from V and 5 bases from J, the junction kept 8 bases outside the gene matches. CDR3 protein: CASSLPPLAGVTGELFF. CDR3 DNA: TGTGCCAGCAGCTTACCCCCGCTAGCGGGAGTAACCGGGGAGCTGTTTTTT.

This clonotype was counted a few times. The V and J genes are TRBV27 and TRBJ2-5, with a weak D call TRBD1 (5 bases). V shed 4 bases and J shed 4 bases, with 22 bases lying between them. The germline gives CDR1 MNHEY, CDR2 SMNVEV (reference sequence). CDR3 length: 17 amino acids. CDR3 DNA sequence: TGTGCCAGCAGTTCTCTCAAACTGACAGATACGCCAGAGACCCAGTACTTC. Its protein is CASSSLKLTDTPETQYF.

V is TRBV7-9 and J is TRBJ2-5; the D call may be TRBD1 or TRBD2 (6 bases each). Germline V gene sequence: CDR1 SEHNR, CDR2 FQNEAQ (reference sequence). This CDR3 contains 20 residues. The ends were cut back, 5 bases at V and 4 bases at J, with 32 bases in the middle. CDR3 region: CASSQGGPRPKSGRGETQYF. CDR3 nucleotides: TGTGCCAGCAGCCAAGGGGGGCCGCGTCCCAAGAGCGGGCGGGGAGAGACCCAGTACTTC.

The chain is built from TRBV27 and TRBJ2-2; TRBD2 agrees at 9 bases. CDR3 length: 16 amino acids. Germline V gene lookup returns CDR1 MNHEY and CDR2 SMNVEV (reference sequence). J lost 2 bases, V lost 4 bases, and 5 bases had no gene match. The CDR3, as DNA: TGTGCCAGCAGTTCCCCTAGCGGGGTAAACACCGGGGAGCTGTTTTTT. Translated: CASSSPSGVNTGELFF.

This chain connects TRBV20-1 to TRBJ1-1; 9 bases match TRBD1. The V gene end was trimmed by 0 bases and the J gene end by 11 bases; junction bases not matched to a gene: 13. Germline values: CDR1 DFQATT, CDR2 SNEGSKA (reference sequence). The CDR3 is 15 amino acids. CDR3: CSARDQGQGYRKAFF. CDR3 coding DNA: TGCAGTGCTAGAGATCAGGGACAGGGCTATAGGAAGGCTTTCTTT.

In its sample, this clonotype was seen a few times. The V call is TRBV28, the J call TRBJ1-2, with 8 bases lining up with TRBD1. The CDR3 covers 15 residues. Germline V gene lookup returns CDR1 MDHEN and CDR2 SYDVKM. J gave up 4 bases and V 6 bases, and 10 bases lay outside the gene matches. In DNA form, the CDR3 reads TGTGCCAGCAGAGAGAGGACAGGGTTCAGCTATGGCTACACCTTC. This translates into CASRERTGFSYGYTF.